A few counts support the clone carrying this TCR beta chain. What it binds is not known. This table comes from immunoSEQ multiplex PCR, and its TCRdb copy is limited to in-frame clones, with some not included. The table shows 280,000 or so clones, with 70% to 90% occurring only once. The donors were part of the validation cohort of 120 or so subjects. That cohort was separate from the first cohort, which comprised 670 or so subjects. The entry originates in a study of cytomegalovirus exposure and HLA in healthy donors. Regarding the study as a whole: In vitro checks showed that a few CMV-associated chains really do target CMV antigens. The study labeled roughly 160 TCR beta chains cytomegalovirus-associated. Cytomegalovirus status, reportedly, was diagnosed with high specificity and sensitivity by the classifier.

The germline V gene has CDR1 MDHEN and CDR2 SYDVKM. V lost 6 bases, J lost 6 bases, and 8 bases lay in between. The CDR3 is 11 residues long. Sequencing used PBMCs. The TCR originated in a young woman in good health and CMV-seronegative. The chain carries TRBV28 and TRBJ1-1; D is unresolved. CDR3 bases: TGTGCCAGCAGGACGGGGTCTGAAGCTTTCTTT. Amino acid sequence: CASRTGSEAFF.